These T cell receptor beta chains were read from a single sample in a study of early T cells in non-severe SARS-CoV-2 infection. Each CDR3 protein is one row after TCRdb ran MiXCR on the 5' RACE reads. In the table there are 70,000 or so distinct CDR3 sequences, under 15% of which are singletons. Sequencing was done on a sample of whole blood. The receptors were gathered from an adult who was a healthcare worker with PCR-confirmed SARS-CoV-2 infection or an uninfected control (not recorded which). The CDR3 runs from the conserved cysteine through the conserved F or W. A D gene is named only where the DNA matches it firmly. Clone sizes are given selectively: once, few, many, or a class where the clone is expanded.

j_call: TRBJ2-7
clone_size: once
d_call: TRBD1
v_call: TRBV27
cdr3_nt: TGTGCCAGCAAACACAGGCAGGGGGCCTCCTACGAGCAGTACTTC
cdr3_aa: CASKHRQGASYEQYF

j_call: TRBJ2-3
clone_size: many
d_call: TRBD2
v_call: TRBV20-1
cdr3_nt: TGCAGTGCTAGGGACACTAGCGGGGATCGTCCTAGCACAGATACGCAGTATTTT
cdr3_aa: CSARDTSGDRPSTDTQYF

j_call: TRBJ2-7
clone_size: many
d_call: -
v_call: TRBV20-1
cdr3_nt: TGCAGTGGAGCGGAAGCCTACGAGCAGTACTTC
cdr3_aa: CSGAEAYEQYF

j_call: TRBJ2-1
clone_size: many
d_call: -
v_call: TRBV12-3/TRBV12-4
cdr3_nt: TGTGCCAGCAGTTTAGGGCAGGGTACCTACAATGAGCAGTTCTTC
cdr3_aa: CASSLGQGTYNEQFF

j_call: TRBJ2-3
clone_size: -
d_call: -
v_call: TRBV28
cdr3_nt: TGTGCCAGCAGTAGCCGCCGAGAACAGGGTACAGATACGCAGTATTTT
cdr3_aa: CASSSRREQGTDTQYF

j_call: TRBJ1-3
clone_size: many
d_call: -
v_call: TRBV7-9
cdr3_nt: TGTGCCAGCAACTCAAAGGGGCTCTCTGGAAACACCATATATTTT
cdr3_aa: CASNSKGLSGNTIYF

j_call: TRBJ1-1
clone_size: -
d_call: -
v_call: TRBV28
cdr3_nt: TGTGCCAGCAGTTCCTCAGGAAAAGAGAGGACTGAAGCTTTCTTT
cdr3_aa: CASSSSGKERTEAFF

j_call: TRBJ1-1
clone_size: few
d_call: TRBD1
v_call: TRBV5-1
cdr3_nt: TGCGCCAGCAGCGGGGACAGCGGAAGGGGTTTCGGTGAAGCTTTCTTT
cdr3_aa: CASSGDSGRGFGEAFF

j_call: TRBJ1-2
clone_size: many
d_call: -
v_call: TRBV16
cdr3_nt: TGTGCCAGCAGCCAGTACAGGGAAGCTAACTATGGCTACACCTTC
cdr3_aa: CASSQYREANYGYTF

j_call: TRBJ2-7
clone_size: many
d_call: -
v_call: TRBV3-1
cdr3_nt: TGTGCCAGCAGCCAAGTAGACTTGGGATACTACGAGCAGTACTTC
cdr3_aa: CASSQVDLGYYEQYF

j_call: TRBJ1-6
clone_size: -
d_call: -
v_call: TRBV6-2/TRBV6-3
cdr3_nt: TGTGCCAGCGCAGCTACAGGCCAAACTTCACCCCTCCACTTT
cdr3_aa: CASAATGQTSPLHF

j_call: TRBJ2-3
clone_size: many
d_call: -
v_call: TRBV30
cdr3_nt: TGTGCCTGGAGACCGGGTGGCATTAGCACAGATACGCAGTATTTT
cdr3_aa: CAWRPGGISTDTQYF

j_call: TRBJ2-7
clone_size: -
d_call: TRBD1
v_call: TRBV5-4
cdr3_nt: TGTGCCAGCAGCTTGGGGGGACAGGGTGGCTACAAGCAGTACTTC
cdr3_aa: CASSLGGQGGYKQYF

j_call: TRBJ2-2
clone_size: many
d_call: -
v_call: TRBV5-5
cdr3_nt: TGTGCCAGCAGCTTGGCCGGTTCTCTCGTCCTTGGGGGGCCGAACACCGGGGAGCTGTTTTTT
cdr3_aa: CASSLAGSLVLGGPNTGELFF

j_call: TRBJ2-5
clone_size: few
d_call: -
v_call: TRBV7-8
cdr3_nt: TGTGCCAGCAGCTTAGTGCCGCGCTCCTGGTGGGAGACCCAGTACTTC
cdr3_aa: CASSLVPRSWWETQYF

j_call: TRBJ2-3
clone_size: -
d_call: TRBD1
v_call: TRBV4-2
cdr3_nt: TGTGCCAGCAGCCAAGATCTAAGAGGGGGCTACTTTGATACGCAGTATTTT
cdr3_aa: CASSQDLRGGYFDTQYF

j_call: TRBJ1-1
clone_size: many
d_call: -
v_call: TRBV7-9
cdr3_nt: TGTGCCAGCAGCTTAAGGGAGGACACTGAAGCTTTCTTT
cdr3_aa: CASSLREDTEAFF

j_call: TRBJ1-1
clone_size: many
d_call: TRBD1
v_call: TRBV28
cdr3_nt: TGTGCCAGCAGTCCCGGGACAGACACTGAAGCTTTCTTT
cdr3_aa: CASSPGTDTEAFF

j_call: TRBJ2-7
clone_size: many
d_call: TRBD1
v_call: TRBV20-1
cdr3_nt: TGCAGTGCTCGTAACCCGGGACAGGGAACGTCCTACGAGCAGTACTTC
cdr3_aa: CSARNPGQGTSYEQYF

j_call: TRBJ2-2
clone_size: many
d_call: -
v_call: TRBV11-3
cdr3_nt: TGTGCCAGCAGCACAACTACCGGGGAGCTGTTTTTT
cdr3_aa: CASSTTTGELFF

j_call: TRBJ2-7
clone_size: -
d_call: -
v_call: TRBV30
cdr3_nt: TGTGCCTGGAGTCTGGTCAACGAGCAGTACTTC
cdr3_aa: CAWSLVNEQYF

j_call: TRBJ2-3
clone_size: many
d_call: -
v_call: TRBV7-6
cdr3_nt: TGTGCCAGCAGCCAACTCGGGGGAGATACGCAGTATTTT
cdr3_aa: CASSQLGGDTQYF

j_call: TRBJ2-1
clone_size: few
d_call: -
v_call: TRBV10-2
cdr3_nt: TGCGCCAGCAGTGAAGGGCAGGGAATGAACAATGAGCAGTTCTTC
cdr3_aa: CASSEGQGMNNEQFF

j_call: TRBJ1-1
clone_size: many
d_call: -
v_call: TRBV28
cdr3_nt: TGTGCCAGCAGTATTACGGGCCAGCGGACTGAAGCTTTCTTT
cdr3_aa: CASSITGQRTEAFF

j_call: TRBJ1-1
clone_size: many
d_call: -
v_call: TRBV6-1
cdr3_nt: TGTGCCAGCAGGTCCTCGGGGAACACTGAAGCTTTCTTT
cdr3_aa: CASRSSGNTEAFF

j_call: TRBJ2-7
clone_size: medium-sized
d_call: TRBD2
v_call: TRBV29-1
cdr3_nt: TGCAGCGTTCAAACTAGCGGGCCCTACGAGCAGTACTTC
cdr3_aa: CSVQTSGPYEQYF

j_call: TRBJ1-6
clone_size: many
d_call: -
v_call: TRBV3-1
cdr3_nt: TGTGCCAGCAGCCAAGATGGGGGAAGCTCCTATAATTCACCCCTCCACTTT
cdr3_aa: CASSQDGGSSYNSPLHF

j_call: TRBJ2-7
clone_size: few
d_call: -
v_call: TRBV10-3
cdr3_nt: TGTGCCATCAGTGATACAGGGACCTACGAGCAGTACTTC
cdr3_aa: CAISDTGTYEQYF

j_call: TRBJ2-3
clone_size: many
d_call: -
v_call: TRBV7-9
cdr3_nt: TGTGCCAGCAGCTTTGTGGTGAGCGGCACAGATACGCAGTATTTT
cdr3_aa: CASSFVVSGTDTQYF

j_call: TRBJ1-4
clone_size: -
d_call: TRBD1
v_call: TRBV15
cdr3_nt: TGTGCCACCAGCAGTGAGACAGGGATTAATGAAAAACTGTTTTTT
cdr3_aa: CATSSETGINEKLFF

j_call: TRBJ2-7
clone_size: many
d_call: -
v_call: TRBV30
cdr3_nt: TGTGCCTGGAGCGCATGGGGGGAAGTCTACGAGCAGTACTTC
cdr3_aa: CAWSAWGEVYEQYF

j_call: TRBJ1-1
clone_size: many
d_call: TRBD1
v_call: TRBV20-1
cdr3_nt: TGCAGTGCTAGGGGACAGGGTGGTGACACTGAAGCTTTCTTT
cdr3_aa: CSARGQGGDTEAFF

j_call: TRBJ1-1
clone_size: few
d_call: -
v_call: TRBV6-5
cdr3_nt: TGTGCCAGCAGTCCCGGGGCGCACACTGAAGCTTTCTTT
cdr3_aa: CASSPGAHTEAFF

j_call: TRBJ1-4
clone_size: many
d_call: -
v_call: TRBV20-1
cdr3_nt: TGCAGTGCTAGCGGTGGTAATGAAAAACTGTTTTTT
cdr3_aa: CSASGGNEKLFF

j_call: TRBJ2-7
clone_size: -
d_call: TRBD1
v_call: TRBV29-1
cdr3_nt: TGCAGCGCCTGGACAGGGGACGAGCAGTACTTC
cdr3_aa: CSAWTGDEQYF

j_call: TRBJ1-5
clone_size: many
d_call: -
v_call: TRBV19
cdr3_nt: TGTGCCAGTAGTGCAAGACGGGCGATTAATCAGCCCCAGCATTTT
cdr3_aa: CASSARRAINQPQHF

j_call: TRBJ1-2
clone_size: many
d_call: -
v_call: TRBV16
cdr3_nt: TGTGCCAGCAGCCAGGGACCGCCTCAGTACCGATACACCTTC
cdr3_aa: CASSQGPPQYRYTF

j_call: TRBJ1-2
clone_size: many
d_call: TRBD1
v_call: TRBV6-5
cdr3_nt: TGTGCCAGCAGTTACGGGCTGGGACAGCTTAACTATGGCTACACCTTC
cdr3_aa: CASSYGLGQLNYGYTF

j_call: TRBJ2-3
clone_size: many
d_call: -
v_call: TRBV6-6
cdr3_nt: TGTGCCAGCAGTTACTCGGTTTCCTCAGATACGCAGTATTTT
cdr3_aa: CASSYSVSSDTQYF